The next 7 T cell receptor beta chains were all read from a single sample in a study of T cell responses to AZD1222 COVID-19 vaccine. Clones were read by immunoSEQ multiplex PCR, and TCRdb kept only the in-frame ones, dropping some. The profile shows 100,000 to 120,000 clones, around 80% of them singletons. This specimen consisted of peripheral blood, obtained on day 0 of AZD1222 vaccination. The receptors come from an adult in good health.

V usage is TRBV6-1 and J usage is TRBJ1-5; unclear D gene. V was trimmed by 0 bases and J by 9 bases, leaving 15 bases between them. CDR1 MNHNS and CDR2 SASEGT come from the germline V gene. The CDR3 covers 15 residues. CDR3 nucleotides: TGTGCCAGCAGTGAAGCAGGCGGCCCCAAAGGGCCCCAGCATTTT. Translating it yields CASSEAGGPKGPQHF.

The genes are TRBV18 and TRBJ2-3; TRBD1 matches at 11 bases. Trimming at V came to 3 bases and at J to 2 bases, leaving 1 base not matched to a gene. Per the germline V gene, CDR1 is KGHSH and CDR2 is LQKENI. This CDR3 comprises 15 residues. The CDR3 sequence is CASSPGQGVTDTQYF. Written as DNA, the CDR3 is TGTGCCAGCTCACCGGGACAGGGGGTCACAGATACGCAGTATTTT. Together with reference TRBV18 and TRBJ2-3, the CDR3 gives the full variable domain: NAGVMQNPRHLVRRRGQEARLRCSPMKGHSHVYWYRQLPEEGLKFMVYLQKENIIDESGMPKERFSAEFPKEGPSILRIQQVVRGDSAAYFCASSPGQGVTDTQYFGPGTRLTVL.

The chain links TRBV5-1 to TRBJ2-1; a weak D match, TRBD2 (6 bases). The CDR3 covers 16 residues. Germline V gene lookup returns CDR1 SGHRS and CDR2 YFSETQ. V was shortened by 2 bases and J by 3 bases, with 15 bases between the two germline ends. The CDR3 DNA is TGCGCCAGCAGCTTTTTCGGAGGGGCATACTACAATGAGCAGTTCTTC. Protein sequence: CASSFFGGAYYNEQFF.

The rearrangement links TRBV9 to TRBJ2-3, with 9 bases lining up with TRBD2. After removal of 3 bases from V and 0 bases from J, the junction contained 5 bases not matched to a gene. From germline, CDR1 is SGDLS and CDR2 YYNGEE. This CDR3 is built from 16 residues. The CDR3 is CASSEGLAASTDTQYF. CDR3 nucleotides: TGTGCCAGCAGCGAGGGACTAGCAGCTAGCACAGATACGCAGTATTTT.

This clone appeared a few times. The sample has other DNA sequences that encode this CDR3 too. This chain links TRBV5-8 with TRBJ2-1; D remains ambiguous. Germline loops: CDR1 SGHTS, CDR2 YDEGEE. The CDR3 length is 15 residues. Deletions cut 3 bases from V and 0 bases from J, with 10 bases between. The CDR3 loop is CASSSPGLSYNEQFF. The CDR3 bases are TGTGCCAGCAGCTCTCCCGGCCTCTCCTACAATGAGCAGTTCTTC. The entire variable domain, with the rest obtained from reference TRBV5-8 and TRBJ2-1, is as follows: EAGVTQSPTHLIKTRGQQATLRCSPISGHTSVYWYQQALGLGLQFLLWYDEGEERNRGNFPPRFSGRQFPNYSSELNVNALELEDSALYLCASSSPGLSYNEQFFGPGTRLTVL.

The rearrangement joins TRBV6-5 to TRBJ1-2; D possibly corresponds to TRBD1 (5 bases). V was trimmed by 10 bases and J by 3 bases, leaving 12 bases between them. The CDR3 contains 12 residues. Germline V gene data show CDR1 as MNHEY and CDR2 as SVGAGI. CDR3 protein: CATGGGDYGYTF. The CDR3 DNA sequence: TGTGCCACCGGGGGGGGAGACTATGGCTACACCTTC.

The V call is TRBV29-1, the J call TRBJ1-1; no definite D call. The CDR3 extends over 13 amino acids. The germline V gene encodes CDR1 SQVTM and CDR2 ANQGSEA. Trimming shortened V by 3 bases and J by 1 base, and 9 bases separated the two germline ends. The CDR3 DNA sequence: TGCAGCGTTGAGGAACAGCAGAACACTGAAGCTTTCTTT. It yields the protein CSVEEQQNTEAFF.